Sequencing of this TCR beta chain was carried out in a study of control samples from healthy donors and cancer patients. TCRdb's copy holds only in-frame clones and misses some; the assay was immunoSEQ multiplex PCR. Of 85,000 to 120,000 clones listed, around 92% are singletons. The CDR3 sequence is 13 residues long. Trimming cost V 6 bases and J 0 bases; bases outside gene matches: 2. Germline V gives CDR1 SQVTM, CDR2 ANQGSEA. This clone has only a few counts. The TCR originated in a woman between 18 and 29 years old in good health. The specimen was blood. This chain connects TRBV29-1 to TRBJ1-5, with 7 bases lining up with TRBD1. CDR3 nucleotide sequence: TGCAGCGTAGGGACAGTTAGCAATCAGCCCCAGCATTTT. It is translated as CSVGTVSNQPQHF.